This T cell receptor beta chain appears in the sequencing data of a study of cytomegalovirus exposure and HLA in healthy donors. Study results and limitations: Reports indicate that TCR beta sequences accurately predicted the HLA-A and HLA-B alleles of most subjects. Among the sequence variants, a highly shared cluster was likely an artifact of sequencing.

Germline values: CDR1 SGHNT, CDR2 YYREEE (reference sequence). The CDR3 runs to 18 residues. V lost 3 bases, J lost 0 bases, and 20 bases lay in between. 13 Jbeta primers and 60 Vbeta primers were used for the PCR. Assay: immunoSEQ multiplex PCR; the TCRdb copy retains only in-frame clones and omits some. This sample has approximately 110,000 clones, with over 65% found just once. With regard to this clone: As yet, its antigen is unknown.

The sequenced sample consisted of PBMCs. The rearrangement uses TRBV5-4 and TRBJ2-3; D is possibly TRBD2 (7 bases). The sequence came from a female donor in good health and CMV-seropositive. The CDR3 region is CASSSPGKGGPSTDTQYF. The CDR3, as DNA: TGTGCCAGCAGCTCGCCTGGGAAGGGGGGGCCTAGCACAGATACGCAGTATTTT.